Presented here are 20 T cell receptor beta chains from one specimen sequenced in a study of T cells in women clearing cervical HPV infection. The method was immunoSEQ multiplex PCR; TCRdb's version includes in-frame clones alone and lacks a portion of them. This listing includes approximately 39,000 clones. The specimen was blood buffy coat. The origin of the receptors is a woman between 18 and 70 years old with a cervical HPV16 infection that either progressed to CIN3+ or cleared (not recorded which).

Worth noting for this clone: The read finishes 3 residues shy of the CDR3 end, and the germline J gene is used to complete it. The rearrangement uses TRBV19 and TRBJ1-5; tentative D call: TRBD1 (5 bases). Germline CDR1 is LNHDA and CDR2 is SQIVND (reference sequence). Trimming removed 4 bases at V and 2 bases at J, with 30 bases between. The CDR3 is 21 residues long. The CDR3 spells CASSSPFENPSGGGGNQPQHF. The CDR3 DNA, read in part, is TGTGCCAGTAGTAGCCCCTTCGAAAACCCCTCTGGTGGGGGGGGCAATCAGCCC.

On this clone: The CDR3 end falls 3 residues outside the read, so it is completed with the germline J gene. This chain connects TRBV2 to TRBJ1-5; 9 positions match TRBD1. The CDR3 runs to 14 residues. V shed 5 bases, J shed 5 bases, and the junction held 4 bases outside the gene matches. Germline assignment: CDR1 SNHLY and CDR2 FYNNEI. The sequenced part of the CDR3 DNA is TGTGCCAGCAGTCAAACAGGGGGCTATCAGCCC. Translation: CASSQTGGYQP. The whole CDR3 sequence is CASSQTGGYQPQHF. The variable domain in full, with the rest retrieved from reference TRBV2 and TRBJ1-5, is EPEVTQTPSHQVTQMGQEVILRCVPISNHLYFYWYRQILGQKVEFLVSFYNNEISEKSEIFDDQFSVERPDGSNFTLKIRSTKLEDSAMYFCASSQTGGYQPQHFGDGTRLSIL.

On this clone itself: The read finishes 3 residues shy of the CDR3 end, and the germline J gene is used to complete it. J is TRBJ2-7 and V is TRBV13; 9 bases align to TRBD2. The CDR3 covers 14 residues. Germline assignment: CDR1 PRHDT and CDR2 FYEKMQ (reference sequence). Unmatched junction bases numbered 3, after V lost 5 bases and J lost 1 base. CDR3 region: CASSVSGGSYEQYF. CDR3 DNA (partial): TGTGCCAGCAGCGTTAGCGGGGGATCCTACGAG. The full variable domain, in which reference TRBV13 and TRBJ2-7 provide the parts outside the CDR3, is AAGVIQSPRHLIKEKRETATLKCYPIPRHDTVYWYQQGPGQDPQFLISFYEKMQSDKGSIPDRFSAQQFSDYHSELNMSSLELGDSALYFCASSVSGGSYEQYFGPGTRLTVT.

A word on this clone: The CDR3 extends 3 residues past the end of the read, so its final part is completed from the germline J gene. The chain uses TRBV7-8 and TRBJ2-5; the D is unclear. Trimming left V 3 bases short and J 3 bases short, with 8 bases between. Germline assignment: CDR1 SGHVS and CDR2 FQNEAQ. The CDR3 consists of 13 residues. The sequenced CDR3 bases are TGTGCCAGCAGCTTCGTCAGAAAAGAGACC. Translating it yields CASSFVRKET. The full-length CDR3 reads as CASSFVRKETQYF. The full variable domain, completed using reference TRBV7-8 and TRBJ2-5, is GAGVSQSPRYKVAKRGQDVALRCDPISGHVSLFWYQQALGQGPEFLTYFQNEAQLDKSGLPSDRFFAERPEGSVSTLKIQRTQQEDSAVYLCASSFVRKETQYFGPGTRLLVL.

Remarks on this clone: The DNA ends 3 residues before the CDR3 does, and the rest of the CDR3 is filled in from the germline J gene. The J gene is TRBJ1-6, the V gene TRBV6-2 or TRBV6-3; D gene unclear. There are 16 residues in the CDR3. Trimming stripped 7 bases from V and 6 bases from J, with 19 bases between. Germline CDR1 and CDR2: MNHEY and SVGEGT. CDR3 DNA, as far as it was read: TGTGCCAGCACCTCAACGGAGTGGCGGATTAATTCACCC. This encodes CASTSTEWRINSP. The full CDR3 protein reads CASTSTEWRINSPLHF.

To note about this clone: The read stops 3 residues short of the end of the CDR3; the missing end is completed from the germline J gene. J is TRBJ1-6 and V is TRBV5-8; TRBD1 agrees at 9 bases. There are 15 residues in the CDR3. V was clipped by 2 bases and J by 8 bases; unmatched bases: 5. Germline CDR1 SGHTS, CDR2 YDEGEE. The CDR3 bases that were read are TGTGCCAGCAGCTTATCCGGGACAGGGTATTCACCC. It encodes CASSLSGTGYSP. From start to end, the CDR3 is CASSLSGTGYSPLHF. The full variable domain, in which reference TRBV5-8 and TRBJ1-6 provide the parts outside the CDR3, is EAGVTQSPTHLIKTRGQQATLRCSPISGHTSVYWYQQALGLGLQFLLWYDEGEERNRGNFPPRFSGRQFPNYSSELNVNALELEDSALYLCASSLSGTGYSPLHFGNGTRLTVT.

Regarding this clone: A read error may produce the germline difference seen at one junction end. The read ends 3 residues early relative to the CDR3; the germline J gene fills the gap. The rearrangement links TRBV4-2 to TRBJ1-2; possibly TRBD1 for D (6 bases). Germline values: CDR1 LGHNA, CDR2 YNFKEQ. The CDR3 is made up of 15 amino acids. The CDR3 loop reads CASSQDLETGWGYTF. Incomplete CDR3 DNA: TGCGCCAGCAGCCAAGATCTGGAGACAGGATGGGGC.

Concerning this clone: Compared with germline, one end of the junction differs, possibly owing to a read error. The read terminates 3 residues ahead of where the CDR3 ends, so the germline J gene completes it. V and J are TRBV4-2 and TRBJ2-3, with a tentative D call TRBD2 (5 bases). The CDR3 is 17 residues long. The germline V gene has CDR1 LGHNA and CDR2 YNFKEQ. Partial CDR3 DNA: TGCGCCAGCAGCCAAGATTTCCCCGACTACAACACAGATACG. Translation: CASSQDFPDYNTDT. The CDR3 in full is CASSQDFPDYNTDTQYF.

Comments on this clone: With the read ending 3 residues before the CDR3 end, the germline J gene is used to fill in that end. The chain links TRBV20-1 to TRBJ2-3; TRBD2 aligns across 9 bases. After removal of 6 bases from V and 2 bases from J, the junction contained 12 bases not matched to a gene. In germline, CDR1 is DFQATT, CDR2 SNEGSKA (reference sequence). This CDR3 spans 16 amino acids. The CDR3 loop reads CSANAGLAGYTDTQYF. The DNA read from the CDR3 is TGCAGTGCGAACGCGGGGCTAGCGGGATACACAGATACG.

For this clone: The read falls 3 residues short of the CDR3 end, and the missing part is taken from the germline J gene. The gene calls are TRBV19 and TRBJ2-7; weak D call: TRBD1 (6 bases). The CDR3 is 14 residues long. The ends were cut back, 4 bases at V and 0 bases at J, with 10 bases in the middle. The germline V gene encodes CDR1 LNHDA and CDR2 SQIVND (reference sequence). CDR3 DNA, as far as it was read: TGTGCCAGTAGTACACTGGACAGCTCCTACGAG. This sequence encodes CASSTLDSSYE. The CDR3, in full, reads CASSTLDSSYEQYF.

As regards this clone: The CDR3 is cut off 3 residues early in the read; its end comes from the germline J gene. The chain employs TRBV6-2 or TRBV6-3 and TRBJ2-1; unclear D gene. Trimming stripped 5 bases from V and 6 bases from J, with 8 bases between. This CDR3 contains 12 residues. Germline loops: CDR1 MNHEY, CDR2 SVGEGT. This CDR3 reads CASSPGSNEQFF. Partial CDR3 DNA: TGTGCCAGCAGTCCCGGGTCCAATGAG.

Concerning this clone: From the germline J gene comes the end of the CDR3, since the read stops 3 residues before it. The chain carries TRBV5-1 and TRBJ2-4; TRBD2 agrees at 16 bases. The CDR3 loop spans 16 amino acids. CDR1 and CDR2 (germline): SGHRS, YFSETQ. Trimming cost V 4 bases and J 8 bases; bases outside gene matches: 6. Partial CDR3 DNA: TGCGCCAGCAGCCTGGGACTAGCGGGGGGGGTGGACATT. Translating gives CASSLGLAGGVDI. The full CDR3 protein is CASSLGLAGGVDIQYF. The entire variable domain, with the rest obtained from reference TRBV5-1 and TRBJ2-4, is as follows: KAGVTQTPRYLIKTRGQQVTLSCSPISGHRSVSWYQQTPGQGLQFLFEYFSETQRNKGNFPGRFSGRQFSNSRSEMNVSTLELGDSALYLCASSLGLAGGVDIQYFGAGTRLSVL.

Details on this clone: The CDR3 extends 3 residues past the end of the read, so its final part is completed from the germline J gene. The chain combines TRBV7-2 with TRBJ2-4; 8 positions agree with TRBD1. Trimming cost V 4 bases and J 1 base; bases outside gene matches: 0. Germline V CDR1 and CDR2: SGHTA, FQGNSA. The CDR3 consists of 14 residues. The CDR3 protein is CASSWDRAKNIQYF. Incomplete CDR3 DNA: TGTGCCAGCAGCTGGGACAGGGCCAAAAACATT.

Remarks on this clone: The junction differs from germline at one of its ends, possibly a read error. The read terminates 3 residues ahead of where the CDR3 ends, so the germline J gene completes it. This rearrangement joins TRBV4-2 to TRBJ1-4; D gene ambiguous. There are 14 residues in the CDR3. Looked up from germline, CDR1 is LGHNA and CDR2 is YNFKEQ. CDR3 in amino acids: CASSQTGTNEKLFF. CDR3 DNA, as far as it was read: TGCGCCAGCAGCCAAACGGGTACTAATGAAAAA.

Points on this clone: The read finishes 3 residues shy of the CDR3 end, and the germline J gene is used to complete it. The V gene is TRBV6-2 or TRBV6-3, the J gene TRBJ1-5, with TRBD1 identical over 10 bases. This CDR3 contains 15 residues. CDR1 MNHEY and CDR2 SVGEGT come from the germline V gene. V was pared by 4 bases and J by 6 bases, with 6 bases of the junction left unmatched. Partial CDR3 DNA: TGTGCCAGCAGTTCCCGGGACAGGGGAAGTCAGCCC. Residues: CASSSRDRGSQP. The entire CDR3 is CASSSRDRGSQPQHF.

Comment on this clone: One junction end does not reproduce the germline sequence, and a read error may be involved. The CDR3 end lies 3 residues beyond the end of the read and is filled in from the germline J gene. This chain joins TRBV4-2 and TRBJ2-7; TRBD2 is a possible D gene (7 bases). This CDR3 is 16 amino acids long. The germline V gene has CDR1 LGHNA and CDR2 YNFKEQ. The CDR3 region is CASSQSGRGQGYEQYF. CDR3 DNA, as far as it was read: TGCGCCAGCAGCCAATCAGGGAGGGGACAAGGCTACGAG.

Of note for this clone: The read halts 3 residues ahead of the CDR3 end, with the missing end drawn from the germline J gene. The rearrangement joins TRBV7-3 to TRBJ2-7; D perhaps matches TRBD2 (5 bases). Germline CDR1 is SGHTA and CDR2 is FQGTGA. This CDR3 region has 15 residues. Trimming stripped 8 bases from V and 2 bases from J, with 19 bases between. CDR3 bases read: TGTGCCAGCGGCCTAGGCCAGGCCGGGGCCTACGAG. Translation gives CASGLGQAGAYE. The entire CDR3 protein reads CASGLGQAGAYEQYF. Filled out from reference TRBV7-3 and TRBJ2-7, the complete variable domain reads GAGVSQTPSNKVTEKGKYVELRCDPISGHTALYWYRQSLGQGPEFLIYFQGTGAADDSGLPNDRFFAVRPEGSVSTLKIQRTERGDSAVYLCASGLGQAGAYEQYFGPGTRLTVT.

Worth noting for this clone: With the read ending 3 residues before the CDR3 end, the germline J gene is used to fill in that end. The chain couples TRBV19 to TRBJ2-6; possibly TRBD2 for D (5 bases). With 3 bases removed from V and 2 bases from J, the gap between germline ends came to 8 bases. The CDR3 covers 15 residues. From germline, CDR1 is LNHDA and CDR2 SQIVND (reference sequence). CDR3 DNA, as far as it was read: TGTGCCAGTAGTATGACGGGGACTGGGGCCAACGTC. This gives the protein CASSMTGTGANV. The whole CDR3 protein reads CASSMTGTGANVLTF.

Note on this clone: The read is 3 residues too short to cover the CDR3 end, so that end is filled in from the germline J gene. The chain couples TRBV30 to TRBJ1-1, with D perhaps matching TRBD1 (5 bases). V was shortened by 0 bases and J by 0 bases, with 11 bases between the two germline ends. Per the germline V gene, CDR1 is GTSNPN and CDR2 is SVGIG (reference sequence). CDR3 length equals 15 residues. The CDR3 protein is CAWSVPGGVNTEAFF. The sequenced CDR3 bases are TGTGCCTGGAGTGTACCGGGGGGGGTGAACACTGAA.

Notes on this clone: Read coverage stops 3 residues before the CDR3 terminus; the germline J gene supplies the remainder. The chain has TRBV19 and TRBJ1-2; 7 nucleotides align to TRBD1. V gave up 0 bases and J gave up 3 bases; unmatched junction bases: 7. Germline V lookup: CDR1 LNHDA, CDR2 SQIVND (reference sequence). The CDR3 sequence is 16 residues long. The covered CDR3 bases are TGTGCCAGTAGTATAGATCTGGCAGGGGGATACTATGGC. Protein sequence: CASSIDLAGGYYG. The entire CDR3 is CASSIDLAGGYYGYTF.